Listed below are T cell receptor beta chains from one sample, sequenced in a study of control samples from healthy donors and cancer patients. Profiling relied on immunoSEQ multiplex PCR, and the TCRdb table lists in-frame clones only, not all of them. The data show 130,000 or so clones, roughly 90% seen once. The sequencing sample was made of blood. The receptors shown here come from a man aged 40-55 years in good health. Both conserved end residues are part of each CDR3. D genes are given only for firm matches. Not all rows give a size; the values are once, few, many and, for expanded clones, a class.

TGTGCCAGCCATCGACCGGGACAGGGGATCTACGAGCAGTACTTC	CASHRPGQGIYEQYF	TRBJ2-7	TRBV2	TRBD1	.
TGCAGCGTTGGCCAGACCCAAGAGACCCAGTACTTC	CSVGQTQETQYF	TRBJ2-5	TRBV29-1	.	.
TGTGCCAGCAGCAGGGGCGGGGGGTTCTACAATGAGCAGTTCTTC	CASSRGGGFYNEQFF	TRBJ2-1	TRBV21-1	.	.
TGTGCCAGCTCCCTCACCACCCCAGGGACTGGAAACACCATATATTTT	CASSLTTPGTGNTIYF	TRBJ1-3	TRBV18	.	.
TGTGCCAGCAGCGAGCAACAGGGGTTTACTGAAAAACTGTTTTTT	CASSEQQGFTEKLFF	TRBJ1-4	TRBV5-6	TRBD1	once
TGTGCCAGCAGCCCTGATAGGGGCTATGGCTACACCTTC	CASSPDRGYGYTF	TRBJ1-2	TRBV11-2	.	.
TGCGCCAGCAGCCCTCTGGACAACTCCTACGAGCAGTACTTC	CASSPLDNSYEQYF	TRBJ2-7	TRBV4-1	.	.
TGTGCCAGTAGTAGCGACCGGAGGGGTACAACTAATGAAAAACTGTTTTTT	CASSSDRRGTTNEKLFF	TRBJ1-4	TRBV19	.	once
TGTGCCAGTAGTATAGGCCAGGACTGGTACGAGCAGTACTTC	CASSIGQDWYEQYF	TRBJ2-7	TRBV19	.	.
TGTGCCAGCAGCGTAGACCCTAGCGGGGGGAGCTACAATGAGCAGTTCTTC	CASSVDPSGGSYNEQFF	TRBJ2-1	TRBV9	TRBD2	.
TGTGCCAGCAGTGAACAGGGGACAGGGGGTGAAAAACTGTTTTTT	CASSEQGTGGEKLFF	TRBJ1-4	TRBV6-1	TRBD1	.
TGTGCCAGCAGCTTAGAGGACAGTCCCTACGAGCAGTACTTC	CASSLEDSPYEQYF	TRBJ2-7	TRBV7-6	.	.
TGTGCCAGCAGTTTATGGGGGGGAAAGGAGACCCAGTACTTC	CASSLWGGKETQYF	TRBJ2-5	TRBV27	TRBD2	.
TGTGCCAGCAGCCGTAAAACAGGGGATGGTGGCTACACCTTC	CASSRKTGDGGYTF	TRBJ1-2	TRBV27	TRBD1	.
TGTGCCAGTAGTCCCGGGGGGGAAGAGACCCAGTACTTC	CASSPGGEETQYF	TRBJ2-5	TRBV19	TRBD2	.
TGTGCCAGTAGTATAGGAGGGGGCCCGATTAACGAGCAGTACTTC	CASSIGGGPINEQYF	TRBJ2-7	TRBV19	TRBD1	.
TGCGCCAGCAGTGGCCCCCAGGGTACCAGCAATCAGCCCCAGCATTTT	CASSGPQGTSNQPQHF	TRBJ1-5	TRBV10-2	.	.
TGTGCCTTCCGGGTTCTTAACACTGAAGCTTTCTTT	CAFRVLNTEAFF	TRBJ1-1	TRBV2	.	.
TGTGCCAGCAGTTACCTAGGGACAGGATCTAACTATGGCTACACCTTC	CASSYLGTGSNYGYTF	TRBJ1-2	TRBV6-5	TRBD1	.
TGTGCCAGCAGCCAAGGGCCCCAAGAGACCCAGTACTTC	CASSQGPQETQYF	TRBJ2-5	TRBV3-1/TRBV3-2	.	.
TGTGCCAGCAGCAAAGAAGGGCGCTTGAACACTGAAGCTTTCTTT	CASSKEGRLNTEAFF	TRBJ1-1	TRBV21-1	.	.
TGTGCCATCAGTGAGTCCCCCGAGGTTGGCTACACCTTC	CAISESPEVGYTF	TRBJ1-2	TRBV10-3	.	.
TGTGCCAGCAGTTACCTCGGTGAGCAGTTCTTC	CASSYLGEQFF	TRBJ2-1	TRBV28	.	.
TGTGCCAGCAGCTCCGGGGCTAGCCGAGAGACCCAGTACTTC	CASSSGASRETQYF	TRBJ2-5	TRBV7-9	.	.
TGTGCCAGCAGTCCGCGACGGGGTGAAGCTTTCTTT	CASSPRRGEAFF	TRBJ1-1	TRBV12-3/TRBV12-4	.	.
TGTGCCAGCCCGGACAGGGTGACCAATCAGCCCCAGCATTTT	CASPDRVTNQPQHF	TRBJ1-5	TRBV21-1	.	.
TGTGCCAGCAGCCCACTCGGGACTAGCGGGGGGTTCTACAATGAGCAGTTCTTC	CASSPLGTSGGFYNEQFF	TRBJ2-1	TRBV7-9	TRBD2	.
TGTGCCAGCAGTCCGACAGGGCTCTTTGAAAAACTGTTTTTT	CASSPTGLFEKLFF	TRBJ1-4	TRBV6-5	TRBD1	.
TGTGCCAGCAGCGCGACAGGTTCAAATTCACCCCTCCACTTT	CASSATGSNSPLHF	TRBJ1-6	TRBV9	.	once
TGTGCCAGCAGTTACTCGGAGGGTCGGGGCTACACCTTC	CASSYSEGRGYTF	TRBJ1-2	TRBV6-5	.	.
TGTGCCAGCAGCCCCCGGGCGACCGGGGAGCTGTTTTTT	CASSPRATGELFF	TRBJ2-2	TRBV7-3	.	.
TGTGCCAGCAGCTTACCTACAGGGTGGGGCACTGAAGCTTTCTTT	CASSLPTGWGTEAFF	TRBJ1-1	TRBV7-9	.	.
TGCAGCGTTCCCTGGGGGCGGGCGTCCCCCGGTGAGCAGTTCTTC	CSVPWGRASPGEQFF	TRBJ2-1	TRBV29-1	.	.
TGTGCCAGCAGTCAGGACAGGGGGAGCACAGATACGCAGTATTTT	CASSQDRGSTDTQYF	TRBJ2-3	TRBV6-5	TRBD1	.
TGTGCCAGCAGCCCGGATATCGGCGAGACCCAGTACTTC	CASSPDIGETQYF	TRBJ2-5	TRBV3-1/TRBV3-2	.	.
TGTGCCAGCTCACCACAACAGGGGGGTTCACCCCTCCACTTT	CASSPQQGGSPLHF	TRBJ1-6	TRBV18	TRBD1	.
TGTGCCAGCAGTCCTCGGGCGGACGAAAACTATGGCTACACCTTC	CASSPRADENYGYTF	TRBJ1-2	TRBV7-2	.	.
TGTGCCAGTAGTACCGCGACAGGGAACGAGCAGTACTTC	CASSTATGNEQYF	TRBJ2-7	TRBV19	TRBD1	.
TGTGCCAGCAGTCTGGACAGGGTCTACGAGCAGTACTTC	CASSLDRVYEQYF	TRBJ2-7	TRBV6-5	TRBD1	.
TGTGCCAGCAGCTTAGGAAGGGGGCTGAACACTGAAGCTTTCTTT	CASSLGRGLNTEAFF	TRBJ1-1	TRBV7-3	TRBD1	.
TGTGCCAGCAGCCGTGGTGGCGGGGGCCGTCAGCCCCAGCATTTT	CASSRGGGGRQPQHF	TRBJ1-5	TRBV28	.	.
TGTGCCAGCAGTGAGGAGGGTAGTGATGGTCCGCAGTATTTT	CASSEEGSDGPQYF	TRBJ2-3	TRBV2	.	.
TGTGCCAGCAGCTTACGACTAGCGGGTACCTACGAGCAGTACTTC	CASSLRLAGTYEQYF	TRBJ2-7	TRBV11-2	TRBD2	.
TGTGCCAGTAGTCCCCCAGAGAATTCACCCCTCCACTTT	CASSPPENSPLHF	TRBJ1-6	TRBV19	.	.
TGTGCCACCTTGGGACAGCTGGGGGCTTTCTTT	CATLGQLGAFF	TRBJ1-1	TRBV28	TRBD1	.
TGTGCCAGCGGATTGGGCTCTGGAAACACCATATATTTT	CASGLGSGNTIYF	TRBJ1-3	TRBV7-3	.	.
TGTGCCAGCAGCTTAACGGGGGGATTTATCTATGGCTACACCTTC	CASSLTGGFIYGYTF	TRBJ1-2	TRBV7-9	.	once
TGTGCCAGCAGCTTAGTAAGCGGGGGGGCCCCTCGCCACGAGCAGTACTTC	CASSLVSGGAPRHEQYF	TRBJ2-7	TRBV7-2	TRBD2	.
TGTGCCAGCAAGGGACAGTCCGCTAACTATGGCTACACCTTC	CASKGQSANYGYTF	TRBJ1-2	TRBV7-2	TRBD1	once
TGCGCCAGCAGCGTTTGGGAACAGGGCTCTGGGGCCAACGTCCTGACTTTC	CASSVWEQGSGANVLTF	TRBJ2-6	TRBV4-1	.	.
TGTGCCAGCAGAGGTCGCGCATTAGGTACCGGGGAGCTGTTTTTT	CASRGRALGTGELFF	TRBJ2-2	TRBV2	.	once
TGTGCCAGTAGTCAGCTACACCACTACAATGAGCAGTTCTTC	CASSQLHHYNEQFF	TRBJ2-1	TRBV19	.	once
TGTGCCAGTAGTTTGGCAGGGGGTGGGACTGAAGCTTTCTTT	CASSLAGGGTEAFF	TRBJ1-1	TRBV19	TRBD1	.
TGTGCCAGCGGAAGGACAGGGGGGTCCTACGAGCAGTACTTC	CASGRTGGSYEQYF	TRBJ2-7	TRBV28	TRBD1	.